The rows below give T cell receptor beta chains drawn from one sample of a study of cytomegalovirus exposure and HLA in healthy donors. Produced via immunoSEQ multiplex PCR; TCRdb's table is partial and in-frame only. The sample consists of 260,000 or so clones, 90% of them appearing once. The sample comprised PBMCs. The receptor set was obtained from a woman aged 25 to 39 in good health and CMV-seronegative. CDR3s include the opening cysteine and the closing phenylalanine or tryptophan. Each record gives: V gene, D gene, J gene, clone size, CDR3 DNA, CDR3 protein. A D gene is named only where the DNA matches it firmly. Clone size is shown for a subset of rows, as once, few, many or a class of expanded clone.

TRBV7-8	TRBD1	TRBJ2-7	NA	TGTGCCAGCAGCTTAGCCGGGACAGGTCCATACGAGCAGTACTTC	CASSLAGTGPYEQYF
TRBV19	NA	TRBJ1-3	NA	TGTGCCAGTAGCGGACAGTTACCCTCTGGAAACACCATATATTTT	CASSGQLPSGNTIYF
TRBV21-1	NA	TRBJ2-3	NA	TGTGCCAGCAGCCCGAGGGCAGGGACAGATACGCAGTATTTT	CASSPRAGTDTQYF
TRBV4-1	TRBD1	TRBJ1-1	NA	TGCGCCAGCAGCCATATGGGACAGGTGAAGGGCACTGAAGCTTTCTTT	CASSHMGQVKGTEAFF
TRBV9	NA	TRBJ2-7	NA	TGTGCCAGCAGCCCCGGGGGGCGGGGCCCCTCCTACGAGCAGTACTTC	CASSPGGRGPSYEQYF
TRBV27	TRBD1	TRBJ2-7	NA	TGTGCCAGCAGTTTGGGACAGTCCTACGAGCAGTACTTC	CASSLGQSYEQYF
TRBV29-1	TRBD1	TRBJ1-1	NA	TGCAGCGTAGCAAGGAGGACAGGGGTGAGTGTAGCTGAAGCTTTCTTT	CSVARRTGVSVAEAFF
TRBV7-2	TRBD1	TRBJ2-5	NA	TGTGCCAGCAGCTTAGAGGCCGGGACAGGGGGCTTGGAGACCCAGTACTTC	CASSLEAGTGGLETQYF
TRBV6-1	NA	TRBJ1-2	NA	TGTGCCAGCAGTGAAGGCAGAACGAACTATGGCTACACCTTC	CASSEGRTNYGYTF
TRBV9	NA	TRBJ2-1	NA	TGTGCCAGCAGCTCACGGGACGCCAATGAGCAGTTCTTC	CASSSRDANEQFF
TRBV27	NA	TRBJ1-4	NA	TGTGCCAGCAGTTTAAGGGTCAGGGAAAAACTGTTTTTT	CASSLRVREKLFF
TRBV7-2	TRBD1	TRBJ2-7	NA	TGTGCCAGCAGCTTATCTCTTCCAGGGGGCGCCTCCGAGCAGTACTTC	CASSLSLPGGASEQYF
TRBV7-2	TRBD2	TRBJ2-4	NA	TGTGCCAGCAGCTTAGCAGGGACTAGCGGGATCCCCCCGGGATCCAAAAACATTCAGTACTTC	CASSLAGTSGIPPGSKNIQYF
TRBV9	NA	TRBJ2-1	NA	TGTGCCAGCAGCGTAGGCGGAGGTGTAGGGGATGAGCAGTTCTTC	CASSVGGGVGDEQFF
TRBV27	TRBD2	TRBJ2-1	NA	TGTGCCAGCAGGTGGGGGGGATCCTACAATGAGCAGTTCTTC	CASRWGGSYNEQFF
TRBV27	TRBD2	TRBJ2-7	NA	TGTGCCAGCAGTTTAACGACTAGCGACGAGCAGTACTTC	CASSLTTSDEQYF
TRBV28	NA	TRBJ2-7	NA	TGTGCCAGCAGCCGGGAACCCTACGAGCAGTACTTC	CASSREPYEQYF
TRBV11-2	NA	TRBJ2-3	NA	TGTGCCAGCAGCCGTTTCATCTCTAGCACAGATACGCAGTATTTT	CASSRFISSTDTQYF
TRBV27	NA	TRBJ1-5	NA	TGTGCCAGCAGTTTATCGTTACAGGCACTTCCAAGGGAGCCCCAGCATTTT	CASSLSLQALPREPQHF
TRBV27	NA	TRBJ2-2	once	TGTGCCAGCAGTTGGACATTGGGCACCGGGGAGCTGTTTTTT	CASSWTLGTGELFF
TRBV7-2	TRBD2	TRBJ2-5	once	TGTGCCAGCAGCTTAGCTATTAGCGGGGGGGTCCAGTACTTC	CASSLAISGGVQYF
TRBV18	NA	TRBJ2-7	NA	TGTGCCAGCTCACCCTACGGAGGGACGTCGATCTTC	CASSPYGGTSIF
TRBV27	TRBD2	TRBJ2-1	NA	TGTGCCAGCAGTCGGACTAGCGGGAGGACTGAGCAGTTCTTC	CASSRTSGRTEQFF
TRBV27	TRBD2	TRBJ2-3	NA	TGTGCCAGCAGTTTTATTAGCGGGAGGGCCGCAGATACGCAGTATTTT	CASSFISGRAADTQYF
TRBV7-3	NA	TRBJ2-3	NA	TGTGCCAGCAGCCTAGGCCTAACGCCTAGCACAGATACGCAGTATTTT	CASSLGLTPSTDTQYF
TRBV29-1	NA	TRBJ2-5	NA	TGCAGCGTTGAAATGGGACTAGAGACCCAGTACTTC	CSVEMGLETQYF
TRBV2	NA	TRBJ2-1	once	TGTGCCAGCTTCGAGGAATCGCGGGACAATGAGCAGTTCTTC	CASFEESRDNEQFF
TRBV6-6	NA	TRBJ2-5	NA	TGTGCCAGCAGTTCCGGACGGCAAGAGACCCAGTACTTC	CASSSGRQETQYF
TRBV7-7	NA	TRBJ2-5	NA	TGTGCCAGCAGCTTAAATGCAGGGACAGAGACCCAGTACTTC	CASSLNAGTETQYF
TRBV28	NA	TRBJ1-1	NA	TGTGCCAGCAGCCCCCTGGGGGTGAACACTGAAGCTTTCTTT	CASSPLGVNTEAFF
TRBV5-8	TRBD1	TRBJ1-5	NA	TGTGCCAGCAGCTTTGTTACCGGGACAGGGGACCTCAGCAATCAGCCCCAGCATTTT	CASSFVTGTGDLSNQPQHF
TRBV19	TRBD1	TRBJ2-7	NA	TGTGCCAGTAGCGTCACAGGGGGCTCCGATTACGAGCAGTACTTC	CASSVTGGSDYEQYF
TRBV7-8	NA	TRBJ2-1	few	TGTGCCAGCAGCTTAATCAGGGGCATTGGGAATGAGCAGTTCTTC	CASSLIRGIGNEQFF
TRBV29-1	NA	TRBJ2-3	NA	TGCAGCGTTGACAGGGGCGAGGGAATAGATACGCAGTATTTT	CSVDRGEGIDTQYF
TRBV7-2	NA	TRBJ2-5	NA	TGTGCCAGCAGCTTAGCAAGGTCCAGGAGGGAGACCCAGTACTTC	CASSLARSRRETQYF
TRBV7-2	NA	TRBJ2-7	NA	TGTGCCAGCAGCTTCTACCGGACCGTCCCCTACGAGCAGTACTTC	CASSFYRTVPYEQYF
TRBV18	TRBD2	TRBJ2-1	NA	TGTGCCAGCTCAGCCACTAGCGGTTCCTACAATGAGCAGTTCTTC	CASSATSGSYNEQFF
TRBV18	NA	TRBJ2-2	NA	TGTGCCAGCTCAACAAACAGAGGTTGGGACCTAAACACCGGGGAGCTGTTTTTT	CASSTNRGWDLNTGELFF
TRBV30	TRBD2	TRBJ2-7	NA	TGTGCCTTCTGGGGGTCAGGTTACAATAGAAATCAGAGACTAGCGGTAGACGGACTCTACGAGCAGTACTTC	CAFWGSGYNRNQRLAVDGLYEQYF
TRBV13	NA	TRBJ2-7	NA	TGTGCCAGCAGCTTAGGGCAAACCTACGAGCAGTACTTC	CASSLGQTYEQYF
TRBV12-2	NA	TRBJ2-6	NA	TGTGCAAGTCGCTTAGCGAACCCGGGACAGGGGGCTGTTGGGGCCAACGTCCTGACTTTC	CASRLANPGQGAVGANVLTF
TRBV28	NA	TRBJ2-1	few	TGTGCCAGCAGTTTATGGGGTGGCAGCTCCTACAATGAGCAGTTCTTC	CASSLWGGSSYNEQFF
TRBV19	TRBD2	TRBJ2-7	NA	TGTGCCAGTAGCCGAGCGGGAGGGAGCTCCTACGAGCAGTACTTC	CASSRAGGSSYEQYF
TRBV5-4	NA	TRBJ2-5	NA	TGTGCCAGCAGCTTATTAGAGACCCAGTACTTC	CASSLLETQYF
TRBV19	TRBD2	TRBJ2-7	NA	TGTGCCAGTAGTTTTAGCGGGCTCTCCTACGAGCAGTACTTC	CASSFSGLSYEQYF